The 26 T cell receptor beta chains given below trace back to one sample, sequenced in a study of cytomegalovirus exposure and HLA in healthy donors. With 60 Vbeta and 13 Jbeta primers, the PCR was carried out. Sequenced by immunoSEQ multiplex PCR; TCRdb stores in-frame clones only, minus some. The repertoire has 150,000 to 250,000 clones, roughly 79% of them found once; the top ten carry approximately 2%. Specimen: PBMCs. All receptors derive from a man younger than 40 in good health and CMV-seronegative.

The chain has TRBV19 and TRBJ2-6; TRBD2 matches 10 bases. Germline CDR1 is LNHDA and CDR2 is SQIVND (reference sequence). The CDR3 totals 20 residues. V lost 11 bases and J lost 3; bases outside the gene matches: 22. The CDR3 loop reads CASNDRWLSSGSLGANVLTF. DNA of the CDR3: TGTGCCTCCAACGACAGGTGGTTGTCTAGCGGGAGTCTTGGGGCCAACGTCCTGACTTTC. The full variable domain, in which reference TRBV19 and TRBJ2-6 provide the parts outside the CDR3, is DGGITQSPKYLFRKEGQNVTLSCEQNLNHDAMYWYRQDPGQGLRLIYYSQIVNDFQKGDIAEGYSVSREKKESFPLTVTSAQKNPTAFYLCASNDRWLSSGSLGANVLTFGAGSRLTVL.

This clone was observed a few times. The V gene is TRBV7-6, the J gene TRBJ2-7; 11 nucleotides match TRBD2. The V segment lost 5 bases and the J segment 1 base; nucleotides outside the gene matches: 4. The CDR3 contains 15 residues. CDR1 and CDR2 (germline): SGHVS, FNYEAQ. The CDR3 DNA is TGTGCCAGCAGCAAGGGGACTAGCGGATCCTACGAGCAGTACTTC. Translated, it gives CASSKGTSGSYEQYF.

The chain uses TRBV9 and TRBJ2-5, with TRBD1 identical over 11 bases. The J segment lost 4 bases and the V segment lost 3 bases, leaving 5 bases of the junction unmatched. CDR1 is SGDLS, CDR2 YYNGEE, per germline. The CDR3 extends over 15 amino acids. CDR3 sequence: CASSEGTGGGETQYF. Here the CDR3 DNA reads TGTGCCAGCAGCGAGGGGACAGGGGGAGGAGAGACCCAGTACTTC.

This clone has a handful of counts. The chain joins TRBV4-1 to TRBJ1-1; no clear D gene. Germline V gene sequence: CDR1 MGHRA, CDR2 YSYEKL. The CDR3 extends over 15 amino acids. Deletions cut 0 bases from V and 1 base from J, with 9 bases between. CDR3 DNA: TGCGCCAGCAGCCAAGAGGGCAGTAAGAACACTGAAGCTTTCTTT. Translated, it gives CASSQEGSKNTEAFF.

The V call is TRBV20-1, the J call TRBJ2-3; D call uncertain. Germline CDR1 and CDR2: DFQATT and SNEGSKA (reference sequence). Trimming took 8 bases from V and 3 from J, leaving 3 bases between them. The CDR3 contains 9 residues. Here the CDR3 DNA reads TGCAGTTCTACAGATACGCAGTATTTT. It specifies CSSTDTQYF.

The chain has TRBV4-1 and TRBJ1-2; D is ambiguous. The CDR3 is 15 amino acids. The ends were cut back, 1 base at V and 2 bases at J, with 11 bases in the middle. Germline CDR1 and CDR2: MGHRA and YSYEKL. The CDR3 region is CASSQAAEANYGYTF. CDR3 sequence (DNA): TGCGCCAGCAGCCAAGCGGCGGAGGCCAACTATGGCTACACCTTC.

V gene TRBV6-5 combines with J gene TRBJ1-6, with 9 bases lining up with TRBD1. This CDR3 has 13 amino acids. Per germline, CDR1 MNHEY and CDR2 SVGAGI. V lost 6 bases to trimming and J lost 9 bases; unmatched junction nucleotides: 3. In DNA, the CDR3 is TGTGCCAGCAGGAGACAGGGGGGTTCACCCCTCCACTTT. As protein: CASRRQGGSPLHF.

V is TRBV5-4 and J is TRBJ1-3; 7 bases align to TRBD1. This CDR3 is built from 15 residues. V lost 4 bases, J lost 0 bases, and 4 bases stayed unmatched. Germline CDR1 reads SGHNT; CDR2 reads YYREEE (reference sequence). The CDR3 DNA reads TGTGCCAGCAGCCGACAGGGCAGCTCTGGAAACACCATATATTTT. It codes for CASSRQGSSGNTIYF.

This chain links TRBV28 with TRBJ2-7; 9 positions agree with TRBD2. There are 16 residues in the CDR3. Looked up from germline, CDR1 is MDHEN and CDR2 is SYDVKM. The V and J ends lost 5 bases and 0 bases, in that order; junction bases with no gene match: 8. CDR3 residues: CASSRGSGSYSYEQYF. CDR3 bases: TGTGCCAGCAGTAGGGGTAGCGGGAGCTACTCCTACGAGCAGTACTTC.

The chain employs TRBV6-5 and TRBJ2-1, with 13 bases lining up with TRBD2. This CDR3 contains 15 residues. Trimming at V came to 6 bases and at J to 7 bases, leaving 6 bases not matched to a gene. Germline-derived CDR1 and CDR2 are MNHEY and SVGAGI. The DNA of the CDR3 is TGTGCCAGCAGCTGGACTAGCGGGAGAATAAATGAGCAGTTCTTC. It encodes CASSWTSGRINEQFF.

CDR3 loop: CASSLWEDPPYEQYF. CDR3 in DNA: TGTGCCAGCAGCTTATGGGAGGATCCTCCCTACGAGCAGTACTTC. This rearrangement joins TRBV5-6 to TRBJ2-7; maybe TRBD2 (6 bases). This CDR3 is built from 15 residues. Germline V CDR1 and CDR2: SGHDT, YYEEEE. V dropped 2 bases and J dropped 2 bases, with 14 bases sitting between them.

This clone was found a few times. The chain links TRBV11-1 to TRBJ2-5, with a weak D call TRBD2 (5 bases). The germline V gene has CDR1 SGHAT and CDR2 FQDESV (reference sequence). The ends were cut back, 4 bases at V and 2 bases at J, with 26 bases in the middle. The CDR3 length is 19 residues. CDR3 protein: CASSSGSGDVLWGQETQYF. The CDR3 DNA follows: TGTGCCAGCAGCTCCGGAAGCGGTGACGTGTTGTGGGGACAAGAGACCCAGTACTTC.

This chain uses TRBV5-5 with TRBJ2-7, with TRBD2 identical over 9 bases. J gave up 6 bases and V 3 bases, and 7 bases lay outside the gene matches. Germline CDR1 SGHKS, CDR2 YYEKEE (reference sequence). The CDR3 is 14 residues long. In nucleotides, the CDR3 is TGTGCCAGCAGCTCGTTAGCGGGAGAAGGCGAGCAGTACTTC. Its translation is CASSSLAGEGEQYF. The full variable domain, its missing parts supplied by reference TRBV5-5 and TRBJ2-7, is DAGVTQSPTHLIKTRGQQVTLRCSPISGHKSVSWYQQVLGQGPQFIFQYYEKEERGRGNFPDRFSARQFPNYSSELNVNALLLGDSALYLCASSSLAGEGEQYFGPGTRLTVT.

The V call is TRBV6-1, the J call TRBJ2-3; D unclear. Per the germline V gene, CDR1 is MNHNS and CDR2 is SASEGT. The CDR3 is 15 amino acids. Trimming removed 2 bases at V and 3 bases at J, with 12 bases between. The CDR3 reads CASSEFSTRTDTQYF. The DNA for the CDR3 is TGTGCCAGCAGTGAATTTAGTACGCGGACAGATACGCAGTATTTT.

This chain connects TRBV7-3 to TRBJ2-3; D possibly corresponds to TRBD2 (6 bases). The CDR3 totals 12 residues. Trimming left V 8 bases short and J 5 bases short, with 11 bases between. Germline V CDR1 and CDR2: SGHTA, FQGTGA. CDR3 region: CASSMRGDTQYF. CDR3 nucleotides: TGTGCCAGCTCTATGCGGGGAGATACGCAGTATTTT.

This chain joins TRBV2 and TRBJ2-1; 7 positions agree with TRBD2. V trimming: 10 bases; J trimming: 6 bases; junction bases outside the gene matches: 9. There are 13 residues in the CDR3. Germline lookup yields CDR1 SNHLY and CDR2 FYNNEI. The CDR3 region is CAIAGVLRNEQFF. Written as DNA, the CDR3 is TGTGCCATCGCGGGAGTCCTGCGCAATGAGCAGTTCTTC.

The chain employs TRBV21-1 and TRBJ2-4; the table's D call of TRBD1 was not tested on the DNA. TRBV21-1 is a recognized pseudogene. This CDR3 region has 20 residues. Written as DNA, the CDR3 is TGTGCCAGCAGCAAAACCCCTCCCCCAACAGGGCACCTAGCCAAAAACATTCAGTACTTC. Translating it yields CASSKTPPPTGHLAKNIQYF.

The CDR3 protein is CASSGTEAFF. DNA for the CDR3: TGTGCCAGCAGCGGTACTGAAGCTTTCTTT. This chain joins TRBV28 and TRBJ1-1, with no clear D. V dropped 6 bases and J dropped 5 bases, with 4 bases sitting between them. Germline CDR1 is MDHEN and CDR2 is SYDVKM. The length of the CDR3 is 10 residues.

V is TRBV6-6 and J is TRBJ2-7, with TRBD1 matching 9 bases. CDR1 MNHNY and CDR2 SVGAGI come from the germline V gene (reference sequence). The CDR3 is 13 amino acids. In nucleotides, the CDR3 is TGTGCGGCGGAGGGACAGGGCGGCCACGAGCAGTACTTC. This sequence encodes CAAEGQGGHEQYF.

CDR3 in DNA: TGTGCCAGCAGCTTAGGTCTTACGGGCCAAGAGACCCAGTACTTC. It encodes CASSLGLTGQETQYF. The chain links TRBV7-9 to TRBJ2-5; D is ambiguous. CDR1 is SEHNR, CDR2 FQNEAQ, per germline (reference sequence). The CDR3 extends over 15 amino acids. V shed 1 base and J shed 1 base, with 10 bases lying between them.

This clone was observed a handful of times. The rearrangement joins TRBV27 to TRBJ1-1; 8 nucleotides line up with TRBD1. The CDR3 length is 13 residues. V lost 3 bases to trimming and J lost 9 bases; unmatched junction nucleotides: 6. Germline lookup yields CDR1 MNHEY and CDR2 SMNVEV (reference sequence). DNA for the CDR3: TGTGCCAGCAGTTTGGCCAGGGGGCTTAAAGCTTTCTTT. This encodes CASSLARGLKAFF.

The chain combines TRBV6-5 with TRBJ2-7; no firm D call. The CDR3 has 15 amino acids. The germline gives CDR1 MNHEY, CDR2 SVGAGI. Trimming stripped 2 bases from V and 2 bases from J, with 13 bases between. DNA for the CDR3: TGTGCCAGCAGTTACCGCCCCTACGGTACCTACGAGCAGTACTTC. Translated: CASSYRPYGTYEQYF.

The J gene is TRBJ2-1, the V gene TRBV7-9, with D tentatively TRBD1 (6 bases). Germline loops: CDR1 SEHNR, CDR2 FQNEAQ (reference sequence). The CDR3 length is 16 residues. V shed 5 bases and J shed 0 bases, with 14 bases lying between them. CDR3 sequence reads: CASSTGQSSSYNEQFF. DNA for the CDR3: TGTGCCAGCAGCACCGGACAGTCTAGCTCCTACAATGAGCAGTTCTTC.

The chain recombines TRBV7-2 with TRBJ1-2; TRBD1 aligns across 9 bases. The V and J ends lost 1 base and 4 bases, in that order; junction bases with no gene match: 4. This CDR3 has 15 amino acids. The V gene's germline CDR1 is SGHTA and CDR2 FQGNSA. This chain's CDR3 is CASSLDRGRTYGYTF. CDR3 sequence (DNA): TGTGCCAGCAGCTTAGACAGGGGGCGCACCTATGGCTACACCTTC.

The chain uses TRBV10-3 and TRBJ2-3; possibly TRBD2 for D (6 bases). The V gene's germline CDR1 is ENHRY and CDR2 SYGVKD. V lost 4 bases and J 6 bases, leaving 11 bases between the germline ends. The CDR3 is 13 residues long. The CDR3 DNA follows: TGTGCCATCAGTGGGGACTCGTACGATACGCAGTATTTT. It yields the protein CAISGDSYDTQYF.

The V call is TRBV10-1, the J call TRBJ2-4, with D tentatively TRBD2 (5 bases). CDR3 length: 14 residues. V was cut by 2 bases and J by 5 bases, with 10 bases left in between. Germline V lookup: CDR1 WNHNN, CDR2 SYGVQD (reference sequence). CDR3 DNA: TGCGCCAGCAGTGAGGGAGGCAGCCAAAACATTCAGTACTTC. It is translated as CASSEGGSQNIQYF.